The clone carrying this T cell receptor (beta chain) was counted between two and nine times. Its antigen is unknown. TCRdb reprocessed the reads via MiXCR and lists one record per CDR3 protein. The repertoire includes over 450,000 distinct CDR3 sequences, 10% to 12% of them detected once, and roughly 10% sits in the top ten. The data are from a study of T cell repertoires in cytomegalovirus infection. Overall study results and limits: HLA-C-restricted CMV clonotypes gave the most frequent clonotype in two of eight donors.

Germline loops: CDR1 LGHNT, CDR2 FRNRAP. V lost 6 bases, J lost 1 base, and 6 bases stayed unmatched. This CDR3 region has 15 residues. The TCR comes from a human donor in good health (CMV status not recorded). Some clones in this sample may be carry-over from other donors' samples. The chain joins TRBV12-5 to TRBJ2-7, with 10 bases lining up with TRBD2. The sample consisted of PBMCs. The CDR3 region is CASGITSGVSYEQYF. CDR3 sequence (DNA): TGTGCTAGTGGCATCACTAGCGGGGTTTCCTACGAGCAGTACTTC.